The clone carrying this TCR beta chain was seen more than once but under ten times. The sample is drawn from a study of T cell changes during pregnancy in multiple sclerosis. Repertoires were generated with immunoSEQ multiplex PCR, while TCRdb's copy carries only in-frame clones and drops some. The table has approximately 100,000 clones, roughly nine tenths seen once; the top ten hold about 1.6%. Germline CDR1 reads SGHRS; CDR2 reads YFSETQ. The V end lost 2 bases, the J end lost 5 bases, and 16 bases lay between the germline ends. This CDR3 spans 15 amino acids. The material was peripheral blood, obtained before pregnancy. The V gene is TRBV5-1, the J gene TRBJ2-5, with a weak D call TRBD2 (7 bases). This TCR was sampled from a female donor with multiple sclerosis, enrolled in a pregnancy study. The CDR3 reads CASSLRGGAGETQYF. The CDR3, as DNA: TGCGCCAGCAGCTTAAGAGGGGGGGCCGGGGAGACCCAGTACTTC.